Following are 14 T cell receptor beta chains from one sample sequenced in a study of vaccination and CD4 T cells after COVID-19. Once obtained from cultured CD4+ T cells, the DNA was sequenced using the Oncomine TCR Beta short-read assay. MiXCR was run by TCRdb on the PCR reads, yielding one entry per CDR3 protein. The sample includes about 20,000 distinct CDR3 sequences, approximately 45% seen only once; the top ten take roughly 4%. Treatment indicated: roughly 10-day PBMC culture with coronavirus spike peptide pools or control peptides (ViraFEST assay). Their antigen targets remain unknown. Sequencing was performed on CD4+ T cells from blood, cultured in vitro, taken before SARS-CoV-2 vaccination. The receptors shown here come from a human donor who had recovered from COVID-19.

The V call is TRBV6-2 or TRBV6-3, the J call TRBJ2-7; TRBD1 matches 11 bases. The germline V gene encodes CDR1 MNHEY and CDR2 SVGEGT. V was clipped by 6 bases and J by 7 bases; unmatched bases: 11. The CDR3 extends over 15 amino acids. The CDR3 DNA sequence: TGTGCCAGCAGGGTCTCCGGACAGGGGGCTGGTGAGCAGTACTTC. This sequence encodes CASRVSGQGAGEQYF.

The CDR3 region has the DNA TGTGCCAGCAGCCAAGGACCCGAGAGCAATCAGCCCCAGCATTTT. Its translation: CASSQGPESNQPQHF. This sequence joins TRBV4-2 and TRBJ1-5; no clear D gene. There are 15 residues in the CDR3. The V gene lost 1 base and the J gene lost 1 base, with 8 bases spanning the gap. The germline V gene has CDR1 LGHNA and CDR2 YNFKEQ.

This CDR3 reads CASSRDSRVSGNTIYF. The CDR3 region has the DNA TGTGCCAGCAGCCGGGACAGCCGCGTCTCTGGAAACACCATATATTTT. This chain joins TRBV7-9 and TRBJ1-3; TRBD1 aligns across 7 bases. The V gene's germline CDR1 is SEHNR and CDR2 FQNEAQ (reference sequence). Losses at the gene ends were 5 bases for V and 0 bases for J; bases not matched to a gene: 7. This CDR3 has 16 amino acids.

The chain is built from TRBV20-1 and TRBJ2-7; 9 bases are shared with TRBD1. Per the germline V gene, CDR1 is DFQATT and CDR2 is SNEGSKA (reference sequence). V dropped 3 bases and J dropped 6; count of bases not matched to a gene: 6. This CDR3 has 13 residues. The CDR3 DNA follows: TGCAGTGCTAGTGGGACAGGGTTCTCCGAGCAGTACTTC. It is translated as CSASGTGFSEQYF.

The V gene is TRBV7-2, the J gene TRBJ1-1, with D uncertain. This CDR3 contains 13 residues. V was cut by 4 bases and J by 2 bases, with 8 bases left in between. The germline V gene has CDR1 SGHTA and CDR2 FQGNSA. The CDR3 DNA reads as TGTGCCAGCAGCTCAGTAGCCAACACTGAAGCTTTCTTT. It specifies CASSSVANTEAFF.

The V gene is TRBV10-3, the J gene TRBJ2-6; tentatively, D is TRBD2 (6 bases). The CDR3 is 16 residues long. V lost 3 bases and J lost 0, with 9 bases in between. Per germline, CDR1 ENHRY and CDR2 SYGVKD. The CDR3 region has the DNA TGTGCCATCAGTGACGGGAGAAGCTCTGGGGCCAACGTCCTGACTTTC. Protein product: CAISDGRSSGANVLTF.

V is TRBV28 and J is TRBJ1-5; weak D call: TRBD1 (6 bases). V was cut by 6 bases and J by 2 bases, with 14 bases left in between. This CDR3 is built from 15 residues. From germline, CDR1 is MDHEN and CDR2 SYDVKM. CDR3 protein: CASSLRGGGNQPQHF. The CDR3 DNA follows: TGTGCCAGCAGCCTCCGAGGGGGAGGCAATCAGCCCCAGCATTTT.

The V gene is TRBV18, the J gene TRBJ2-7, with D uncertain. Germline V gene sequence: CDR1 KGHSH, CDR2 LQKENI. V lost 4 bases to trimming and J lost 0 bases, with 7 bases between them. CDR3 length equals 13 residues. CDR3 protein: CASSLKDSYEQYF. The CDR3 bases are TGTGCCAGCTCACTAAAGGACTCCTACGAGCAGTACTTC.

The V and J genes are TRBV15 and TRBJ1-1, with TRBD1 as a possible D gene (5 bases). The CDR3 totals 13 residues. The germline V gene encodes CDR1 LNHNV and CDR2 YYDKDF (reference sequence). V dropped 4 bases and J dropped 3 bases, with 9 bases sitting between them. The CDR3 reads CATSTGPYTEAFF. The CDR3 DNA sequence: TGTGCCACCAGCACGGGACCGTACACTGAAGCTTTCTTT.

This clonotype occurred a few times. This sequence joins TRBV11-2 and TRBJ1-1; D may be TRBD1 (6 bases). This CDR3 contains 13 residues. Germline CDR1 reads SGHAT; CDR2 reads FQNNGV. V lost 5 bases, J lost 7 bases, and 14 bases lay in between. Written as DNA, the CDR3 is TGTGCCAGCAGCCCGGACAGACCCAATGAAGCTTTCTTT. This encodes CASSPDRPNEAFF.

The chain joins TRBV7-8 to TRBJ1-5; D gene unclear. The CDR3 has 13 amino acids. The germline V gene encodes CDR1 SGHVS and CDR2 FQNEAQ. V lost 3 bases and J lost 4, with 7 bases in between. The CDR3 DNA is TGTGCCAGCAGCTTTGGAGGGAATCAGCCCCAGCATTTT. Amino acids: CASSFGGNQPQHF.

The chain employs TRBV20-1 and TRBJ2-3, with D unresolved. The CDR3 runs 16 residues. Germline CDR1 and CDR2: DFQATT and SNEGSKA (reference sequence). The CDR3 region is CSSTNGRVEGTDTQYF. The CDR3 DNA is TGCAGCTCCACCAACGGCCGGGTCGAAGGCACAGATACGCAGTATTTT.

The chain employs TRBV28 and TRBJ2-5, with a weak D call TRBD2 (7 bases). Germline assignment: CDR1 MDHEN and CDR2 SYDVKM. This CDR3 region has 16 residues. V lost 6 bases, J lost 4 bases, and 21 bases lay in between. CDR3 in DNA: TGTGCCAGCAGCCCCGGAATTGGGGGGGCTGGAGAGACCCAGTACTTC. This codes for CASSPGIGGAGETQYF.

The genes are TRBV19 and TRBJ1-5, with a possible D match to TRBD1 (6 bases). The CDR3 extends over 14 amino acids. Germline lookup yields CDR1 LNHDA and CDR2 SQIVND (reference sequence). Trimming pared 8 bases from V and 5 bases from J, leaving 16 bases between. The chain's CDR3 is CASRESDSDQPQHF. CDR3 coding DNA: TGTGCCAGTCGAGAGTCGGACAGCGATCAGCCCCAGCATTTT.